Listed here are 25 T cell receptor beta chains from one sample, sequenced in a study of blood T cell repertoires in COVID-19 (TCRdb year 2020). Library preparation employed the immunoSEQ multiplex PCR assay. Held by TCRdb, this immuneACCESS table contains in-frame sequences only and omits some clones. Under half of the omission traces to an unresolved V gene where checked; the cause of the rest is unknown. Present in this sample are some 200,000 clones, around 84% of which were seen just once. Of the sample, under 15% falls within the top ten clones. Sequences were obtained from peripheral blood. The receptors derive from a man aged 25-40 years with active or convalescent COVID-19.

This chain joins TRBV30 and TRBJ1-1, with a tentative D call TRBD1 (5 bases). CDR3 length: 12 residues. Per the germline V gene, CDR1 is GTSNPN and CDR2 is SVGIG (reference sequence). Trimming removed 2 bases from V and 5 bases from J, with 9 bases in between. CDR3: CAWSRRGTEAFF. The CDR3 DNA is TGTGCCTGGAGTCGTCGGGGGACTGAAGCTTTCTTT.

A single count supports this clone. The chain employs TRBV28 and TRBJ2-7; 9 bases match TRBD1. The CDR3 length is 15 residues. The germline V gene encodes CDR1 MDHEN and CDR2 SYDVKM. V lost 5 bases to trimming and J lost 4 bases; unmatched junction nucleotides: 9. CDR3 nucleotides: TGTGCCAGCAGTCCAACAACGGACAGGGGATACGAGCAGTACGTC. It is translated as CASSPTTDRGYEQYV.

This clone was detected a few times. The chain uses TRBV18 and TRBJ2-1; 8 nucleotides line up with TRBD1. The CDR3 runs 16 residues. V was clipped by 6 bases and J by 6 bases; unmatched bases: 13. Germline V gene lookup returns CDR1 KGHSH and CDR2 LQKENI. The CDR3 sequence is CASSVVTGGIGNEQFF. CDR3 bases: TGTGCCAGCTCCGTTGTCACAGGGGGAATCGGCAATGAGCAGTTCTTC.

The chain carries TRBV13 and TRBJ1-6; D may be TRBD1 (6 bases). V was clipped by 4 bases and J by 3 bases, with 10 bases between them. The germline CDR1 and CDR2 sequences are PRHDT and FYEKMQ (reference sequence). This CDR3 is built from 15 residues. Written as DNA, the CDR3 is TGTGCCAGCAGCTCAGGACAGCACTATAATTCACCCCTCCACTTT. Its protein is CASSSGQHYNSPLHF.

The rearrangement links TRBV5-4 to TRBJ2-7; 9 bases line up with TRBD2. Germline lookup yields CDR1 SGHNT and CDR2 YYREEE (reference sequence). The CDR3 runs to 14 residues. V dropped 1 base and J dropped 7; count of bases not matched to a gene: 6. This CDR3 is CASSLKAGGTEQYV. The CDR3 DNA follows: TGTGCCAGCAGCTTGAAAGCGGGGGGAACAGAGCAGTACGTC.

The rearrangement uses TRBV18 and TRBJ2-2; 13 bases fit TRBD2. After removal of 2 bases from V and 5 bases from J, the junction contained 5 bases not matched to a gene. The CDR3 runs 17 residues. Per the germline V gene, CDR1 is KGHSH and CDR2 is LQKENI. The DNA of the CDR3 is TGTGCCAGCTCACCAAGACTAGCGGGAGGAGGAACCGGGGAGCTGTTTTTT. Amino acid sequence: CASSPRLAGGGTGELFF. The full variable domain, its missing parts supplied by reference TRBV18 and TRBJ2-2, is NAGVMQNPRHLVRRRGQEARLRCSPMKGHSHVYWYRQLPEEGLKFMVYLQKENIIDESGMPKERFSAEFPKEGPSILRIQQVVRGDSAAYFCASSPRLAGGGTGELFFGEGSRLTVL.

The chain is built from TRBV9 and TRBJ2-7; 8 bases line up with TRBD1. This CDR3 contains 14 residues. Unmatched junction bases numbered 7, after V lost 2 bases and J lost 6 bases. The germline gives CDR1 SGDLS, CDR2 YYNGEE. In DNA, the CDR3 is TGTGCCAGCAGCGTGCACAGGGGGGCGGGCGAGCAGTACTTC. Amino acid sequence: CASSVHRGAGEQYF.

A few counts support this clone. This rearrangement joins TRBV30 to TRBJ2-5, with a tentative D call TRBD2 (5 bases). Germline CDR1 reads GTSNPN; CDR2 reads SVGIG (reference sequence). The CDR3 extends over 13 amino acids. Trimming took off 3 bases at V and 2 bases at J, with 10 bases between the two ends. The CDR3 reads CAWSLLEQETQYF. The DNA of the CDR3 is TGTGCCTGGAGCCTACTAGAACAAGAGACCCAGTACTTC.

The chain joins TRBV28 to TRBJ1-1; the D is unclear. The CDR3 sequence is 14 residues long. V was cut by 2 bases and J by 1 base, with 8 bases left in between. Germline CDR1 and CDR2: MDHEN and SYDVKM. Written as DNA, the CDR3 is TGTGCCAGCAGTTTACGCACTTGGAACACTGAAGCTTTCTTT. The encoded protein is CASSLRTWNTEAFF.

Only a few counts were recorded for this clone. The DNA for the CDR3 is TGTGCCACCAGTGATTCGACAGGGACTAGATACAATGAGCAGTTCTTC. It codes for CATSDSTGTRYNEQFF. The rearrangement links TRBV24-1 to TRBJ2-1; possible D gene TRBD2, 8 bases. Germline V gene lookup returns CDR1 KGHDR and CDR2 SFDVKD. Trimming removed 2 bases from V and 4 bases from J, with 14 bases in between. The CDR3 loop spans 16 amino acids.

The chain carries TRBV7-9 and TRBJ2-2, with TRBD2 matching 11 bases. J lost 3 bases, V lost 8 bases, and 11 bases had no gene match. CDR1 is SEHNR, CDR2 FQNEAQ, per germline (reference sequence). The CDR3 is 17 amino acids. The chain's CDR3 is CASLSGGAYADTGELFF. The CDR3 DNA is TGTGCCAGCCTTAGCGGGGGGGCATACGCAGACACCGGGGAGCTGTTTTTT.

The chain recombines TRBV28 with TRBJ1-1, with D perhaps TRBD1 (5 bases). V shed 1 base and J shed 0 bases, with 12 bases lying between them. Per germline, CDR1 MDHEN and CDR2 SYDVKM. The CDR3 is 16 amino acids. Here the CDR3 DNA reads TGTGCCAGCAGTTTATCGCGGGGACGAGTGAACACTGAAGCTTTCTTT. Residues: CASSLSRGRVNTEAFF.

The V and J genes are TRBV5-4 and TRBJ1-2, with 7 bases aligning to TRBD1. The CDR3 has 17 residues. The ends lost 3 bases at V and 0 bases at J; junction bases unmatched: 11. Germline-derived CDR1 and CDR2 are SGHNT and YYREEE (reference sequence). CDR3 coding DNA: TGTGCCAGCAGCTCGACAGGGAAAGGCTTCACTAACTATGGCTACACCTTC. As protein: CASSSTGKGFTNYGYTF.

The chain combines TRBV30 with TRBJ1-6; tentatively, D is TRBD1 (5 bases). The length of the CDR3 is 14 residues. Germline V lookup: CDR1 GTSNPN, CDR2 SVGIG (reference sequence). V gave up 7 bases and J gave up 3 bases, with 13 bases separating them. CDR3 sequence reads: CAYGVGGYNSPLHF. CDR3 nucleotides: TGTGCCTATGGAGTGGGGGGCTATAATTCACCCCTCCACTTT.

The chain couples TRBV21-1 to TRBJ2-3; no check of the table's D call, TRBD1, against the DNA was made. TRBV21-1 is reported as a pseudogene. The CDR3 runs to 17 residues. The CDR3 nucleotides read TGTGCCAGTCTGACAGTTCTGTCTGGCTCGCGCACAGATACGCAGTATTTT. It translates to CASLTVLSGSRTDTQYF.

This chain connects TRBV5-8 to TRBJ2-3; 12 bases line up with TRBD1. V was clipped by 3 bases and J by 6 bases; unmatched bases: 8. This CDR3 is built from 16 residues. Germline values: CDR1 SGHTS, CDR2 YDEGEE. CDR3 amino acids: CASSWGGTGGADTQYF. In DNA form, the CDR3 reads TGTGCCAGCAGCTGGGGAGGGACAGGGGGCGCGGATACGCAGTATTTT.

The chain has TRBV2 and TRBJ1-1; D may be TRBD1 (5 bases). There are 13 residues in the CDR3. V lost 7 bases, J lost 4 bases, and 13 bases lay in between. Germline lookup yields CDR1 SNHLY and CDR2 FYNNEI. CDR3 in DNA: TGTGCCAGCAAGCGGGGGTTTGGCACTGAAGCTTTCTTT. Its translation: CASKRGFGTEAFF.

This clone was counted between two and nine times. The J gene is TRBJ1-6, the V gene TRBV5-1; D remains unclear. CDR3 length: 13 residues. V lost 3 bases to trimming and J lost 5 bases, with 6 bases between them. CDR1 is SGHRS and CDR2 is YFSETQ in the germline V gene. CDR3 sequence (DNA): TGCGCCAGCAGCTCGGGGAATAATTCACCCCTCCACTTT. Protein product: CASSSGNNSPLHF.

This clone showed up just a few times. This chain uses TRBV19 with TRBJ2-7; 7 bases align to TRBD1. Trimming at V came to 3 bases and at J to 3 bases, leaving 2 bases not matched to a gene. This CDR3 is built from 13 residues. The germline CDR1 and CDR2 sequences are LNHDA and SQIVND (reference sequence). DNA for the CDR3: TGTGCCAGTAGTATCGGACAGGACTACGAGCAGTACGTC. Amino acid sequence: CASSIGQDYEQYV.

The chain couples TRBV7-2 to TRBJ1-2, with D hard to call. The V end was cut by 5 bases, the J end by 0 bases, with 7 bases between. This CDR3 is built from 13 residues. Germline V gene sequence: CDR1 SGHTA, CDR2 FQGNSA. CDR3 nucleotides: TGTGCCAGCAGCACATCCGCTAACTATGGCTACACCTTC. Amino acid sequence: CASSTSANYGYTF.

This clone was recorded only once. One end of the junction does not line up with germline, which may come from a read error. Other DNA sequences in this specimen translate into the identical CDR3. The chain employs TRBV7-2 and TRBJ2-7; TRBD2 aligns across 9 bases. CDR3 length: 17 residues. CDR1 and CDR2 from the germline V gene are SGHTA and FQGNSA. DNA of the CDR3: TGCGCCAGCAGCTTAGGGCTAGCGGGGCTATACTCCTACGAGCAGTACTTC. Its protein product is CASSLGLAGLYSYEQYF. The full variable domain, rest sourced from reference TRBV7-2 and TRBJ2-7, is GAGVSQSPSNKVTEKGKDVELRCDPISGHTALYWYRQSLGQGLEFLIYFQGNSAPDKSGLPSDRFSAERTGGSVSTLTIQRTQQEDSAVYLCASSLGLAGLYSYEQYFGPGTRLTVT.

V is TRBV30 and J is TRBJ1-5, with 7 bases fitting TRBD1. The CDR3 has 12 amino acids. The V and J ends lost 2 bases and 6 bases, in that order; junction bases with no gene match: 1. Germline assignment: CDR1 GTSNPN and CDR2 SVGIG (reference sequence). The CDR3 coding sequence is TGTGCCTGGAGTAGACAGGGTCAGCCCCAGCATTTT. It translates to CAWSRQGQPQHF.

CDR3 in amino acids: CASSQAEKQFF. Here the CDR3 DNA reads TGTGCCAGCAGCCAAGCGGAAAAGCAGTTCTTC. The chain couples TRBV12-3 or TRBV12-4 to TRBJ2-1; D might be TRBD2 (5 bases). Between the trimmed V and J ends, which lost 6 bases and 11 bases, there was a span of 11 bases. The CDR3 totals 11 residues.

The chain recombines TRBV12-3 or TRBV12-4 with TRBJ1-6, with D perhaps TRBD1 (6 bases). This CDR3 is built from 13 residues. Trimming removed 0 bases from V and 10 bases from J, with 7 bases in between. This CDR3 is CASSLARGSPLHF. The CDR3 DNA reads as TGTGCCAGCAGTTTAGCCAGGGGATCACCCCTCCACTTT.

This chain joins TRBV30 and TRBJ2-5, with 10 bases matching TRBD1. After removal of 2 bases from V and 10 bases from J, the junction contained 10 bases not matched to a gene. The CDR3 length is 14 residues. The germline CDR1 and CDR2 sequences are GTSNPN and SVGIG (reference sequence). The CDR3 DNA sequence: TGTGCCTGGAGTAGACAGGGGGCCCTAGGGTACCAGTACTTC. This gives the protein CAWSRQGALGYQYF.